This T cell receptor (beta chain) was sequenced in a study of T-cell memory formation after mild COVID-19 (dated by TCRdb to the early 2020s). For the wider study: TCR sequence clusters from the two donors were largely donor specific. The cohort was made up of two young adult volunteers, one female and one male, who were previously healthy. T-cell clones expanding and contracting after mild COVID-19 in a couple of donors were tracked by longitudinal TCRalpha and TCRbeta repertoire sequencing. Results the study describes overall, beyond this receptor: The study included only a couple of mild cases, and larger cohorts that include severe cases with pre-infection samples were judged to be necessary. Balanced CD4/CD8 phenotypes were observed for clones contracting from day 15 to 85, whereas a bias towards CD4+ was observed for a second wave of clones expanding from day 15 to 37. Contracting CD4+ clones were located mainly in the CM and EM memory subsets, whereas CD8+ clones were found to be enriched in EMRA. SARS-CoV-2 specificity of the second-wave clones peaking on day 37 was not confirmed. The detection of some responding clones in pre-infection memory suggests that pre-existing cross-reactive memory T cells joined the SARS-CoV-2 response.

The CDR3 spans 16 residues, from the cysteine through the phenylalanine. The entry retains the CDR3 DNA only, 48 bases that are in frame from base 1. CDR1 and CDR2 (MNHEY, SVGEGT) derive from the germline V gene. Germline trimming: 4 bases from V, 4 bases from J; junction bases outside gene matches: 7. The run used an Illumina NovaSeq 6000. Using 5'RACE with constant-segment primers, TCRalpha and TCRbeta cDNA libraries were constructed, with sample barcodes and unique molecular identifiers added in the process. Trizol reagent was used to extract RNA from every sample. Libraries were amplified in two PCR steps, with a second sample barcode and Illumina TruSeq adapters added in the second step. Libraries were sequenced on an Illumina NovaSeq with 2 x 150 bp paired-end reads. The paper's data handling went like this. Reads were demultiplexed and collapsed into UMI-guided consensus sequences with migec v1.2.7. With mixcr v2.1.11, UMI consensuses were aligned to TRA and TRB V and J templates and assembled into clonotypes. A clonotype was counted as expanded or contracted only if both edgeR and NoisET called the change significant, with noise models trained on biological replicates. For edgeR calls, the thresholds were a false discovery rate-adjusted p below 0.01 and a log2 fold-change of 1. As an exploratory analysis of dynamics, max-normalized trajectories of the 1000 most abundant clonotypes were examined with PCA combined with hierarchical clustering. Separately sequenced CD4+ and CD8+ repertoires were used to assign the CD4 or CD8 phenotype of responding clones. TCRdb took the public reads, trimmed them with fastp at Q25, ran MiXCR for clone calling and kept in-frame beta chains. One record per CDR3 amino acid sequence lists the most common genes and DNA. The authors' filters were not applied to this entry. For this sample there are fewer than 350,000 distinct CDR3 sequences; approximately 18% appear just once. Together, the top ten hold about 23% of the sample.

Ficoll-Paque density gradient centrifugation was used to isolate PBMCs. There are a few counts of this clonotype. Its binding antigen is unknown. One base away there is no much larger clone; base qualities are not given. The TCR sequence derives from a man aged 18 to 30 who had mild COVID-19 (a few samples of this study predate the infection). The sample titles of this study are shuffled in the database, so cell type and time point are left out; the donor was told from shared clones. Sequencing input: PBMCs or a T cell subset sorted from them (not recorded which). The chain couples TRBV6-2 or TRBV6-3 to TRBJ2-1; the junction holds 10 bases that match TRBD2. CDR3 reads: CASSSKSTSGYNEQFF. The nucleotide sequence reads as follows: TGTGCCAGCAGTTCCAAGTCGACTAGCGGGTACAATGAGCAGTTCTTC.